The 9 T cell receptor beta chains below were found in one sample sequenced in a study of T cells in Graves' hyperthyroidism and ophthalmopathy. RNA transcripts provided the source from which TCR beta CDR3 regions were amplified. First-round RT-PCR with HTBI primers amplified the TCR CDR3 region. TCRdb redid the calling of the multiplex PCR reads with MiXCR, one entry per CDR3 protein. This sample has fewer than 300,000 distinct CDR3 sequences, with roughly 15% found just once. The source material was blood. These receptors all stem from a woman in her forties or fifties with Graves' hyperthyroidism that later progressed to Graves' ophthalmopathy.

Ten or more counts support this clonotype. CDR3 nucleotides: TGTGCCAGCTCACCGGGACTCGAGATAGGAAACACCATATATTTT. Its translation: CASSPGLEIGNTIYF. V is TRBV18 and J is TRBJ1-3; TRBD1 might be the D (5 bases). Germline CDR1 is KGHSH and CDR2 is LQKENI. V lost 3 bases and J 4 bases, leaving 13 bases between the germline ends. This CDR3 is built from 15 residues.

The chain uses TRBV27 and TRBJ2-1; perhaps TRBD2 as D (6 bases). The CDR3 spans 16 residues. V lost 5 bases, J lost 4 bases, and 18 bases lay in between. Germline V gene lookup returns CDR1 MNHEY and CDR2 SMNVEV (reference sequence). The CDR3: CASSQRTTQVYNEQFF. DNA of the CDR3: TGTGCCAGCAGTCAAAGGACTACCCAAGTATACAATGAGCAGTTCTTC.

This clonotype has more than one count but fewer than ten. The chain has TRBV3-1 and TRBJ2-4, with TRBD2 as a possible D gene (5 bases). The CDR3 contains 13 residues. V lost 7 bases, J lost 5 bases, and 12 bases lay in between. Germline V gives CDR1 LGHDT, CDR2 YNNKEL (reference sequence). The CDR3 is CASTPGWENIQYF. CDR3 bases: TGTGCCAGCACCCCGGGGTGGGAAAACATTCAGTACTTC.

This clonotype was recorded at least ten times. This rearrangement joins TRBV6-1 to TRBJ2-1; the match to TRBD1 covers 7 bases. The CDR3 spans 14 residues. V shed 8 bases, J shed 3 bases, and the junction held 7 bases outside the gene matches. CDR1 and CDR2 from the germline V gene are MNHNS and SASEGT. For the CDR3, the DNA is TGTGCCAGCGGCGAGAGGGGGCACTACAATGAGCAGTTCTTC. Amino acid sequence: CASGERGHYNEQFF.

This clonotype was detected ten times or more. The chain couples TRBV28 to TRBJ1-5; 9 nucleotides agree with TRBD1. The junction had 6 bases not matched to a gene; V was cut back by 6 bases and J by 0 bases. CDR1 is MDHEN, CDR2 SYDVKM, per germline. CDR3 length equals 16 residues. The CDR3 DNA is TGTGCCAGCAGCCCAGGGACAGGGTATAGCAATCAGCCCCAGCATTTT. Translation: CASSPGTGYSNQPQHF.

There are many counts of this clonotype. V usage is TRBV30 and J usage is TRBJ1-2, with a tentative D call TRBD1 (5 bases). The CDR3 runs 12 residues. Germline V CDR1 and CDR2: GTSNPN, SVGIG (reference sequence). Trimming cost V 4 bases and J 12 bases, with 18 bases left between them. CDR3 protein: CAWTLGAARHTF. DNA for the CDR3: TGTGCCTGGACCTTAGGGGCAGCCCGCCACACCTTC.

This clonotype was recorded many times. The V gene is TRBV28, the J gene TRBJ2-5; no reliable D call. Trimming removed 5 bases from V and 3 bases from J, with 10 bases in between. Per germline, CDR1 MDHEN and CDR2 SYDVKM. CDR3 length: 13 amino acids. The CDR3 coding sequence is TGTGCCAGCAGTGGGCAGACGAAAGAGACCCAGTACTTC. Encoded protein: CASSGQTKETQYF.

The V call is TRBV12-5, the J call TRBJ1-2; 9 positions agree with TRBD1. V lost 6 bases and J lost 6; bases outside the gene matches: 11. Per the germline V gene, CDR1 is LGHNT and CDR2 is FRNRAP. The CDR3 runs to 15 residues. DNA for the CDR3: TGTGCTAGTGGCCCGAGGACAGGGGAGGGGGATGGCTACACCTTC. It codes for CASGPRTGEGDGYTF. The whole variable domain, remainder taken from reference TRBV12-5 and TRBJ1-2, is DARVTQTPRHKVTEMGQEVTMRCQPILGHNTVFWYRQTMMQGLELLAYFRNRAPLDDSGMPKDRFSAEMPDATLATLKIQPSEPRDSAVYFCASGPRTGEGDGYTFGSGTRLTVV.

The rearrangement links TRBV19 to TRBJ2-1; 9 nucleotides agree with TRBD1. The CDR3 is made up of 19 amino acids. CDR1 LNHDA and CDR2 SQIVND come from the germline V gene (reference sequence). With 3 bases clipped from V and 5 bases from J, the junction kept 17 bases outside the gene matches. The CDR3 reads CASSISSWGGTGQNNEQFF. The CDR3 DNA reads TGTGCCAGTAGTATTAGTTCATGGGGCGGGACAGGGCAGAACAATGAGCAGTTCTTC.